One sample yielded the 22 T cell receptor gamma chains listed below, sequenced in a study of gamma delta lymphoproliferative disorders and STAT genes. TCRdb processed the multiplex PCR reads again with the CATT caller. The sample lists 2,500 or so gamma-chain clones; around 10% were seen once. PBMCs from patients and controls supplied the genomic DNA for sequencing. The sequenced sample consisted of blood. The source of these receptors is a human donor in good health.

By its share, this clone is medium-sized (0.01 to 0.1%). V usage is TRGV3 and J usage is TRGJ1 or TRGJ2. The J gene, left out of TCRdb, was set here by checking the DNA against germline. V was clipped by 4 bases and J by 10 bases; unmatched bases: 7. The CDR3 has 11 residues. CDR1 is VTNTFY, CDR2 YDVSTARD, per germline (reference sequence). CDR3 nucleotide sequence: TGTGCCACCTGGGATTGTAAGAAGAAACTCTTT. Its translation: CATWDCKKKLF.

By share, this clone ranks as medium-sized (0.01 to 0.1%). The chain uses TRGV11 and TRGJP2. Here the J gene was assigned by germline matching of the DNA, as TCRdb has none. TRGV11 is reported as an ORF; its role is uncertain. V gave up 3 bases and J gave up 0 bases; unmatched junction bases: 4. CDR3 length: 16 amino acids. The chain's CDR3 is CACWIREYSSDWIKTF. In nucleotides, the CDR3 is TGTGCCTGCTGGATTAGGGAATATAGTAGTGATTGGATCAAGACGTTT.

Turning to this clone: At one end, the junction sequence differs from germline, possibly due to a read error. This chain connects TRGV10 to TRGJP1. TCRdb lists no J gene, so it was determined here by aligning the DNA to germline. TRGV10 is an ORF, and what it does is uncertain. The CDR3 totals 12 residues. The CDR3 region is CAGFPPGWFKIF. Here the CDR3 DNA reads TGCGCGGGATTCCCACCTGGTTGGTTCAAGATATTT.

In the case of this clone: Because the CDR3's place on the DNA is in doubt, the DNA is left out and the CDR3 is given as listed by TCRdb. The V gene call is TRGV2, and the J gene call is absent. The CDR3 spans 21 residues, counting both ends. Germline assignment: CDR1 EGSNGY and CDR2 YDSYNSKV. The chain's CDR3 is CATWDGSGIIIRNSLAVEQHF.

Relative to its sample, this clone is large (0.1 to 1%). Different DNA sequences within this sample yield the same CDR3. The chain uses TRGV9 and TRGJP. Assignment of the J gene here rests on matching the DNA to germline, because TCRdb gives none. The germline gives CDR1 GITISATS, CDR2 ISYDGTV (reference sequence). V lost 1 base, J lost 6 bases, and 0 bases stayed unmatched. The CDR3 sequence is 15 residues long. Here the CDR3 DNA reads TGTGCCTTGTGGGAGGTAGAGTTGGGCAAAAAAATCAAGGTATTT. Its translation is CALWEVELGKKIKVF.

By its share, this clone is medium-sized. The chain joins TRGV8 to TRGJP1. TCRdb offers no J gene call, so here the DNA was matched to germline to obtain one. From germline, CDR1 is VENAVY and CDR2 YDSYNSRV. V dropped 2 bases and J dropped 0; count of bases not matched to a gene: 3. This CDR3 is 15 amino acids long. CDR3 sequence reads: CATWDTNTTGWFKIF. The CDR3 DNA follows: TGTGCCACCTGGGATACGAATACCACTGGTTGGTTCAAGATATTT.

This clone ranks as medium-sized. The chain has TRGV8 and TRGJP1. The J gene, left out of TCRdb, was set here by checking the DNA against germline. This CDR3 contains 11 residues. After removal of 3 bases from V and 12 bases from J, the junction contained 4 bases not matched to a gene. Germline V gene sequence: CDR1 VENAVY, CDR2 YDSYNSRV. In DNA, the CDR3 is TGTGCCACCTGGGATGGGAGGTTCAAGATATTT. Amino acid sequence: CATWDGRFKIF.

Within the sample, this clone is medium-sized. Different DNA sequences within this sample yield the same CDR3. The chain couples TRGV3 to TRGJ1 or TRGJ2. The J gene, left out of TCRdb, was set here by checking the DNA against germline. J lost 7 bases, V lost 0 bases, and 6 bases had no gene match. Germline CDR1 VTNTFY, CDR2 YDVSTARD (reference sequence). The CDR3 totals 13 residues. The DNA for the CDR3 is TGTGCCACCTGGGACAGGCCACGATATAAGAAACTCTTT. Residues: CATWDRPRYKKLF.

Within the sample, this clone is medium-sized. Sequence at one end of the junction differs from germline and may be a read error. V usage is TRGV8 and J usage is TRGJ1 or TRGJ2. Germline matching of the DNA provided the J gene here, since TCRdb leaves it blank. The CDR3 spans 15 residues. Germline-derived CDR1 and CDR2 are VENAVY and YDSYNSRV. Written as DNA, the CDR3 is TGTGCCACCTGGGATAGGCAGAGGAATTTTTATAAGAAACTCTTT. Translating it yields CATWDRQRNFYKKLF.

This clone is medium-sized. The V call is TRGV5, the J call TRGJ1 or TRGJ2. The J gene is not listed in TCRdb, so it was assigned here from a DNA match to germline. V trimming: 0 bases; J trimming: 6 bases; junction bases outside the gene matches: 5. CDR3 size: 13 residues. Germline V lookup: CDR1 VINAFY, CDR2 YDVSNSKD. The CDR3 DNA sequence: TGTGCCACCTGGGACAGGCTGAGTTATAAGAAACTCTTT. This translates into CATWDRLSYKKLF.

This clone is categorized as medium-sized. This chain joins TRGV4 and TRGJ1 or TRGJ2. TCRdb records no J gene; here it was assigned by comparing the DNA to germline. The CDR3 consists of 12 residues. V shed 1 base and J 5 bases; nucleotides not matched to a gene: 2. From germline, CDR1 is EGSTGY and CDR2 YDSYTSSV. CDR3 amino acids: CATWDGDYKKLF. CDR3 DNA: TGTGCCACCTGGGATGGCGATTATAAGAAACTCTTT.

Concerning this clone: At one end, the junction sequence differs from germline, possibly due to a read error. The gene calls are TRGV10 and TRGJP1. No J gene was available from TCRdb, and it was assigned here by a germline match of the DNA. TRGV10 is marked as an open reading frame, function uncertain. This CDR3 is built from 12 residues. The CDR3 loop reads CSGYTTGWFKIF. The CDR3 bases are TGCTCTGGTTATACCACTGGTTGGTTCAAGATATTT.

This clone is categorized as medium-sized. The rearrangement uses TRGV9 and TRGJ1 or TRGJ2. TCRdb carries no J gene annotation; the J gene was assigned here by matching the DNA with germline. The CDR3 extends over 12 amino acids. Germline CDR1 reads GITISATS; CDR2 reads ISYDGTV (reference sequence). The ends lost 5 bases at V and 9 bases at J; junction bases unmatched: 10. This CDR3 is CALWVPQAKKLF. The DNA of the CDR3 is TGTGCCTTGTGGGTCCCCCAGGCTAAGAAACTCTTT.

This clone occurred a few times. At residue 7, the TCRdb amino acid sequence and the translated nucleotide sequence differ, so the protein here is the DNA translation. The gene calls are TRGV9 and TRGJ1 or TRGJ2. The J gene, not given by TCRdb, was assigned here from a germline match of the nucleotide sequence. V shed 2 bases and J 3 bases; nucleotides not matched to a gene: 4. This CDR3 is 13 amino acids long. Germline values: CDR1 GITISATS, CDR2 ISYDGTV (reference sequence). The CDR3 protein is CALWEGIYYKKLF. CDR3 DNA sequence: TGTGCCTTGTGGGAGGGGATTTATTATAAGAAACTCTTT.

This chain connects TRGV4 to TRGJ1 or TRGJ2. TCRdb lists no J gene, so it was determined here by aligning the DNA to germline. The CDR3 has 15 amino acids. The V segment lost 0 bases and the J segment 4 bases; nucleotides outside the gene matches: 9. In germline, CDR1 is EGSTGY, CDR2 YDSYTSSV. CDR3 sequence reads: CATWDGPRSYYKKLF. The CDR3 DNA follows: TGTGCCACCTGGGATGGGCCTCGCTCCTATTATAAGAAACTCTTT.

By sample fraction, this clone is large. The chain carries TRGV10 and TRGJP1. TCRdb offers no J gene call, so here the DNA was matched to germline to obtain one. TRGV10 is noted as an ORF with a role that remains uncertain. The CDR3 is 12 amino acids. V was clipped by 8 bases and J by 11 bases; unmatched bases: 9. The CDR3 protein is CAAWEQEWFKIF. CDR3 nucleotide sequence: TGTGCTGCGTGGGAGCAGGAGTGGTTCAAGATATTT.

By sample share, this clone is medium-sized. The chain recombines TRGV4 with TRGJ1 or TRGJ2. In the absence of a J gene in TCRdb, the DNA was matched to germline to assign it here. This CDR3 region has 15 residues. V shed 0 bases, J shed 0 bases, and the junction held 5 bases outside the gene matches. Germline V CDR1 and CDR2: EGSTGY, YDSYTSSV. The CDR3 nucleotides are TGTGCCACCTGGGATGGGCCAGGGAATTATTATAAGAAACTCTTT. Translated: CATWDGPGNYYKKLF.

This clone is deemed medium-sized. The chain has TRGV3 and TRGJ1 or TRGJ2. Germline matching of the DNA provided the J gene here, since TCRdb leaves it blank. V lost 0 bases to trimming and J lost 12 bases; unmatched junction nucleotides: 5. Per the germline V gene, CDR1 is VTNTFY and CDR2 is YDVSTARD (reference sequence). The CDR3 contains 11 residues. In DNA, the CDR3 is TGTGCCACCTGGGACAGGCATAGGAAACTCTTT. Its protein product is CATWDRHRKLF.

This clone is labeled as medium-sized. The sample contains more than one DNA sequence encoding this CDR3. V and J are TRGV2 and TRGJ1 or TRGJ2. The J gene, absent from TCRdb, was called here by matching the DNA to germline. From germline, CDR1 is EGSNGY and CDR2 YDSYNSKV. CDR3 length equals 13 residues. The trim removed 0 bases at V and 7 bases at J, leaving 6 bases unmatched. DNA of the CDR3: TGTGCCACCTGGGACGGGCTACGCTATAAGAAACTCTTT. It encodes CATWDGLRYKKLF.

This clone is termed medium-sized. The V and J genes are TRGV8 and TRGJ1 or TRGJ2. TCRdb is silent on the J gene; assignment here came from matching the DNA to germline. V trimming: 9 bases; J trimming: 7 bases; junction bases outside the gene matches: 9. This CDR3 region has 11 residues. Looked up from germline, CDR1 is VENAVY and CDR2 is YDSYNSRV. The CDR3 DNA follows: TGTGCCACCCCCCTTGGCTATAAGAAACTCTTT. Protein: CATPLGYKKLF.

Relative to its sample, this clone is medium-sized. The CDR3 loop is CATWDKQTGWFKIF. The DNA of the CDR3 is TGTGCCACCTGGGACAAACAGACTGGTTGGTTCAAGATATTT. This chain joins TRGV5 and TRGJP1. In the absence of a J gene in TCRdb, the DNA was matched to germline to assign it here. The length of the CDR3 is 14 residues. After removal of 2 bases from V and 5 bases from J, the junction contained 5 bases not matched to a gene. Germline-derived CDR1 and CDR2 are VINAFY and YDVSNSKD.

The CDR3 is CATWDILLKNYSSDWIKTF. For the CDR3, the DNA is TGTGCCACCTGGGACATCCTCCTCAAAAATTATAGTAGTGATTGGATCAAGACGTTT. This chain connects TRGV3 to TRGJP2. TCRdb records no J gene; here it was assigned by comparing the DNA to germline. With 2 bases clipped from V and 0 bases from J, the junction kept 15 bases outside the gene matches. This CDR3 comprises 19 residues. The germline V gene encodes CDR1 VTNTFY and CDR2 YDVSTARD (reference sequence).